This TCR beta chain was recorded in a study of regulatory T cells in long-lasting Graves disease (dated by TCRdb to about 2021). The study in broad terms: Persistent Graves' disease was defined as antithyroid drug treatment for over 5 years with persistently positive TSH receptor autoantibodies. The study took place in China and was registered as a clinical trial. Antithyroid drugs had been taken for approximately 9.5 years on average by persistent Graves' disease patients in the clinical cohort. Peripheral blood TCR sequencing and RNA sequencing compared persistent Graves' disease patients with newly diagnosed Graves' disease patients. A total of around 35 samples underwent TCR sequencing, from around 13 patients with persistent Graves' disease and 20 or so patients with newly diagnosed Graves' disease.

This clonotype has a count of ten or more. The specificity of this receptor is unknown. No clone much larger than this one lies a single base away; base qualities are absent. Libraries came from multiplex PCR. Sequencing was performed on an Illumina HiSeq 4000. CDR3 regions were amplified by Arm-PCR with iRepertoire HTBI primers to construct TCR beta libraries. PCR products were gel purified before sequencing. In the paper's pipeline: Gene usage analysis of CDR3 amino acid clonotypes used the roughly 60 TRBV and 12 to 15 TRBJ segments found across samples. Filtered high-quality paired reads were merged into contigs using COPE and FqMerger. BLAST was used to align contigs to the IMGT TRBV, TRBD and TRBJ reference genes, and CDR3 was defined following IMGT. Highly expanded clones were defined as clonotypes with a frequency above 0.1%. Repertoire diversity was measured by Shannon entropy, and V-J evenness by the Gini coefficient. A clonotype was considered public if more than one individual shared it. TCRdb applied fastp at Q25 and MiXCR to the public reads, then kept only in-frame beta chains. Every entry covers one CDR3 protein and lists the most common genes and DNA from its rows. The V and J calls were determined by TCRdb, not by the authors. The sample table records about 660,000 distinct CDR3 sequences; around 30% of these occur just once. The leading ten clones occupy about 42% of the sample.

Study-level results and caveats: Sequencing and analysis were restricted to the TCR beta chain. A larger number of public clonotypes was shared among persistent patients (more than 2,500) than among newly diagnosed patients (around 890). Peripheral blood alone was examined, since thyroid tissue, which constituted the primary lesion, could not be accessed. Persistent disease showed preferential use of TRBV28, TRBJ1-2 and TRBJ2-5, whereas newly diagnosed disease favored TRBV20-1 and TRBJ2-1. The authors noted that the small sample size was a limitation that may lower accuracy. Compared with newly diagnosed patients, persistent Graves' disease patients had lower TCR Shannon entropy and fewer highly expanded clones, which suggests clonal expansion.

The time point label here, explained by the study, means: persistent/refractory GD, antithyroid drugs over 5 years with positive TRAb. RNA was extracted from PBMCs in TRIzol for both TCR sequencing and RNA sequencing. The diagnosis of Graves' disease followed American Thyroid Association guidelines. Patients for the study were recruited at an endocrinology department in Xi'an, China. Each patient gave approximately 10 milliliters of peripheral blood, collected in an EDTA anticoagulant tube. PBMCs were isolated by Ficoll Paque Plus density gradient separation without further T cell sorting. An Agilent 2100 Bioanalyzer and agarose gel were used to check RNA quality, while a NanoDrop 2000 measured RNA concentration. From the cysteine through the phenylalanine, the CDR3 covers 13 amino acids. The read is trimmed to its CDR3 DNA, 39 bases read in frame from base 1. V is pared back by 5 bases and J by 1 base, with 9 bases lying between the germline termini. Via the germline V gene (reference sequence), CDR1 is SGHKS and CDR2 YYEKEE.

The receptor was isolated from a female donor with Graves disease. The chain uses TRBV5-5 and TRBJ1-1, and perhaps TRBD1 as D gene, on 5 matching bases. The material was peripheral blood mononuclear cells (PBMCs), obtained when the disease was refractory, from a patient treated with antithyroid drugs. Here the CDR3 is given as CASRRDQNTEAFF. The nucleotides read TGTGCCAGCAGAAGGGACCAGAACACTGAAGCTTTCTTT.